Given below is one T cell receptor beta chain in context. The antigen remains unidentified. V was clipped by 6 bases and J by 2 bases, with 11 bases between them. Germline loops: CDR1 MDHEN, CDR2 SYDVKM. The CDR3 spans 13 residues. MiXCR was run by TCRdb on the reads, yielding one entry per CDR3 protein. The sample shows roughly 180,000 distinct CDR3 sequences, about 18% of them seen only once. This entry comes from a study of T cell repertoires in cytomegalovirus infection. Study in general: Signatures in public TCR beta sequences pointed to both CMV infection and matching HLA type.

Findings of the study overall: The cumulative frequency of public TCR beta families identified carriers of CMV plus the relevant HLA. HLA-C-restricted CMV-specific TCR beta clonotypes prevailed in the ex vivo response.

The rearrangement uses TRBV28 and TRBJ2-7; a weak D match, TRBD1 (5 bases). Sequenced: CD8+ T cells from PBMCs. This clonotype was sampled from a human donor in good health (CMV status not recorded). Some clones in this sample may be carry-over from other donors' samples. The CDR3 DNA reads TGTGCCAGCAGGGAACAGGTGACCTACGAGCAGTACTTC. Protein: CASREQVTYEQYF.